These 3 T cell receptor beta chains originate from one sample sequenced in a study of blood T cell repertoires in COVID-19. Here immunoSEQ multiplex PCR was the method, and the copy in TCRdb shows in-frame clones only, minus some. The sample records fewer than 200,000 clones, about 88% being singletons. The sample taken for sequencing was peripheral blood. The source of these receptors is a middle-aged man with active or convalescent COVID-19.

The chain recombines TRBV24-1 with TRBJ1-6; perhaps TRBD1 as D (5 bases). CDR3 length equals 18 residues. V was trimmed by 1 base and J by 10 bases, leaving 22 bases between them. Germline V gives CDR1 KGHDR, CDR2 SFDVKD. The CDR3 protein is CATSDFPLRRGADSPLHF. Here the CDR3 DNA reads TGTGCCACCAGTGATTTTCCGTTAAGAAGGGGCGCGGACTCACCCCTCCACTTT.

The chain is built from TRBV19 and TRBJ2-5, with D maybe TRBD1 (6 bases). V was shortened by 5 bases and J by 5 bases, with 15 bases between the two germline ends. Germline CDR1 reads LNHDA; CDR2 reads SQIVND (reference sequence). The CDR3 is 14 residues long. CDR3 DNA: TGTGCCAGTAGTGTCCAGGGGATCAGGGAGACCCAGTACTTC. Amino acids: CASSVQGIRETQYF.

This sequence joins TRBV28 and TRBJ2-1, with 10 bases lining up with TRBD2. The CDR3 spans 18 residues. Germline V gene lookup returns CDR1 MDHEN and CDR2 SYDVKM. The junction had 8 bases not matched to a gene; V was cut back by 2 bases and J by 1 base. CDR3 region: CASSLSRRTSGSYNEQFF. The CDR3 nucleotides read TGTGCCAGCAGTTTAAGTCGAAGGACTAGCGGTTCCTACAATGAGCAGTTCTTC.